The 7 T cell receptor beta chains in this list originate from one sample, sequenced in a study of T cell responses to AZD1222 COVID-19 vaccine. Only in-frame clones appear in the TCRdb table, and some are missing; sequencing was by immunoSEQ multiplex PCR. The sample has roughly 150,000 clones, under 95% seen once. The specimen was peripheral blood, collected on day 0 of AZD1222 vaccination. These receptors were collected from an adult in good health.

The gene calls are TRBV28 and TRBJ1-2; TRBD1 is a possible D gene (5 bases). V was pared by 6 bases and J by 5 bases, with 13 bases between. Germline V gene sequence: CDR1 MDHEN, CDR2 SYDVKM. CDR3 length equals 13 residues. In DNA form, the CDR3 reads TGTGCCAGCAGCCTAGGGACCACATATGGCTACACCTTC. Protein product: CASSLGTTYGYTF.

In this sample, this clone turned up a few times. The rearrangement uses TRBV7-9 and TRBJ1-3; the D gene is possibly TRBD1 (5 bases). With 3 bases removed from V and 2 bases from J, the gap between germline ends came to 8 bases. CDR1 and CDR2 (germline): SEHNR, FQNEAQ (reference sequence). This CDR3 has 14 residues. The CDR3: CASSLQGPGNTIYF. DNA for the CDR3: TGTGCCAGCAGCTTGCAGGGCCCTGGAAACACCATATATTTT.

J is TRBJ1-5 and V is TRBV7-8, with no clear D. This CDR3 comprises 14 residues. Deletions cut 7 bases from V and 3 bases from J, with 13 bases between. CDR1 and CDR2 (germline): SGHVS, FQNEAQ. The CDR3 reads CASTRTADNQPQHF. In DNA, the CDR3 is TGTGCCAGCACCCGGACGGCGGACAATCAGCCCCAGCATTTT.

This sequence joins TRBV5-4 and TRBJ1-6; 9 bases are shared with TRBD1. This CDR3 comprises 14 residues. Trimming at V came to 3 bases and at J to 7 bases, leaving 2 bases not matched to a gene. CDR1 SGHNT and CDR2 YYREEE come from the germline V gene (reference sequence). The chain's CDR3 is CASSYGQGNSPLHF. CDR3 nucleotides: TGTGCCAGCAGCTATGGACAGGGGAATTCACCCCTCCACTTT.

The rearrangement links TRBV5-4 to TRBJ1-4, with a possible D match to TRBD1 (6 bases). CDR3 size: 15 residues. Germline V gene sequence: CDR1 SGHNT, CDR2 YYREEE (reference sequence). The ends were cut back, 1 base at V and 5 bases at J, with 12 bases in the middle. The CDR3 protein is CASSLSGATNEKLFF. In nucleotides, the CDR3 is TGTGCCAGCAGCTTGTCGGGGGCGACGAATGAAAAACTGTTTTTT.

The genes are TRBV7-2 and TRBJ1-1; possibly TRBD1 for D (5 bases). V was trimmed by 3 bases and J by 4 bases, leaving 12 bases between them. This CDR3 region has 14 residues. CDR1 and CDR2 (germline): SGHTA, FQGNSA. As DNA, the CDR3 is TGTGCCAGCAGCTTCTCCGGGGGGGGCACTGAAGCTTTCTTT. This gives the protein CASSFSGGGTEAFF.

This chain connects TRBV7-2 to TRBJ2-2; 9 nucleotides align to TRBD2. The V segment lost 2 bases and the J segment 6 bases; nucleotides outside the gene matches: 7. This CDR3 has 16 amino acids. CDR1 and CDR2 (germline): SGHTA, FQGNSA. DNA for the CDR3: TGTGCCAGCAGCTTAAGAATAGCGGGAGCCCCCGGGGAGCTGTTTTTT. Translation: CASSLRIAGAPGELFF.